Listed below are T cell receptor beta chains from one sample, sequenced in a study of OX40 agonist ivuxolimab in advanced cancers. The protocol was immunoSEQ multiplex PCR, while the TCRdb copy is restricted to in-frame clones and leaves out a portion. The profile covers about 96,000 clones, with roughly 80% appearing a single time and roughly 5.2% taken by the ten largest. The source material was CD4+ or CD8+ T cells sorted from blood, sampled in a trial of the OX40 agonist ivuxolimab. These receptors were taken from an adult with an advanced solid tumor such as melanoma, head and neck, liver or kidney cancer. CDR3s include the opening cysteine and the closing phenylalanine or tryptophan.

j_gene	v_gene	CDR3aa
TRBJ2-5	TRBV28	CASRQATETQYF
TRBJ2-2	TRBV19	CASSLGAGEIADGELFF
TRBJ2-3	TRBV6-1	CASSEDGGGVTDTQYF
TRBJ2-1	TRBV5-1	CASRRTGSDEQFF
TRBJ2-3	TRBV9	CASSSLETPADTQYF
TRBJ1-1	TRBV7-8	CASSTLQGGEAFF
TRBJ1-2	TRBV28	CASSPPPGHGYYGYTF
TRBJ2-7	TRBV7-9	CASSFPGRDEQYF
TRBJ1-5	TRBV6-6	CASSDLRDPNQPQHF
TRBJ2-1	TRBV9	CASSAGRGLGEQFF
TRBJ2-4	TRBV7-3	CASTKPRATKNIQYF
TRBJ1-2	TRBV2	CASVVQTTFEYGYTF
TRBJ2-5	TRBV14	CASSQGWTGIQETQYF
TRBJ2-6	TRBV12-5	CASGPPRGTGANVLTF
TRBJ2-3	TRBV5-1	CASSSALADTQYF
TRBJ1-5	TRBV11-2	CASSPGTDPGRQPQHF
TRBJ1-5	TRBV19	CASKGGWGNQPQHF
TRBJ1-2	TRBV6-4	CASRPDEGQGGYTF
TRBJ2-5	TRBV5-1	CASSLGYAGGFQETQYF
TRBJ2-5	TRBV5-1	CASSLGQGALQETQYF
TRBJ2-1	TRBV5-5	CASSFAVYNEQFF
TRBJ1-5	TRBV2	CASSFDRNQPQHF
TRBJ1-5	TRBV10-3	CANGGEGQPQHF
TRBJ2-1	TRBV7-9	CASSYPGTPNEQFF
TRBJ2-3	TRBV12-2	CASRSGTGVYTDTQYF
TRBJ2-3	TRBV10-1	CASSDLRGGPTDTQYF
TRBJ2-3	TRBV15	CATSRDYADTQYF
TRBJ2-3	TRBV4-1	CASSHPGTDTQYF
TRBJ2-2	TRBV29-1	CSVGGLAAGELFF
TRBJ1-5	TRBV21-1	CASSKGMGPDQPQHF
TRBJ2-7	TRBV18	CASSRAVGYEQYF
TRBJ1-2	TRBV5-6	CASSRPGGMLNYGYTF
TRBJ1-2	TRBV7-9	CASSLSGSGGYTF
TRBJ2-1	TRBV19	CASREVAGELSYNEQFF
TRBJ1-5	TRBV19	CASSIVSQGGQPQHF
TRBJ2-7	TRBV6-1	CASSVGLVDYEQYF
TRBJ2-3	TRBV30	CAWSPQGTDTQYF
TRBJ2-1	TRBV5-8	CATYTQAGGDNEQFF
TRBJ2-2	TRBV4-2	CASSQDGRKAGELFF
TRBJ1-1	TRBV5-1	CASGRESPEAFF